Below, one T cell receptor beta chain is given with its context. This clonotype has ten or more counts. Its antigen is unknown. One base away there is no much larger clone; base qualities are not given. CDR1 and CDR2 were assigned from the germline V gene as KGHSH and LQKENI. From the cysteine through the phenylalanine, the CDR3 covers 14 amino acids. CDR3 DNA only is kept here, 42 bases in frame from base 1. The V end loses 3 bases and the J end loses 3 bases, and a stretch of 12 bases separates them. The data were obtained in a study of T cells after yellow fever vaccination (dated by TCRdb to the late 2010s). Background on the whole study: The SMART-Seq v4 Ultra Low Input RNA kit was used to prepare libraries from fractions with low cell numbers. To track T-cell clones before and after primary and booster YFV17D yellow fever vaccination, bulk TCR alpha and beta repertoires were sequenced longitudinally. Two healthy male donors made up the cohort, one aged 18 to 30 years and the other aged 30 to 40 years. Blood samples were taken at several timepoints before and after primary and secondary immunization, and bulk PBMC replicates and cell subsets were isolated. What the work shows at the level of the full study, not this receptor alone: Because abundant contaminating clonotypes from the bulk population could be contained in FACS-sorted repertoires, computational filtering was required. The study included only two donors, which limits how far the findings can be generalized. Compared with the primary T-cell response, the secondary T-cell response was faster but weaker, reaching its peak on day 5 rather than on day 15. A small share of clonotypes occurred in both CD4 and CD8 compartments, likely arising from convergent recombination. After the booster, most clones that had expanded after primary vaccination were detected again (approximately 95% of CD4 and about 88% of CD8), suggesting broad maintenance of memory.

This specimen's treatment or condition label, per the study, means: live attenuated yellow fever vaccine strain. A standard Ficoll-Paque protocol was used to isolate PBMCs from peripheral blood. Dynabeads CD4 and CD8 positive selection kits were used to isolate CD4 and CD8 T-cell fractions. RNA was extracted with TriZol from bulk PBMCs, CD4 and CD8 fractions, and dextramer-positive and dextramer-negative fractions. The sequencer listed for this sample is Illumina NovaSeq 6000. Synthesis of TCR cDNA relied on 5'RACE template switching, a step that introduced a universal primer site along with unique molecular identifiers. cDNA synthesis was primed from both the TCR alpha and TCR beta constant segments. Library amplification used two PCR steps, and the second PCR step added sample barcodes and sequencing adapters. Sequencing of libraries was performed on Illumina HiSeq 2500 (2x100 bp) or NovaSeq (2x150 bp). The published analysis was carried out like this. MIGEC was used to demultiplex reads and collapse the reads into UMI consensus sequences, and MiXCR was used for V(D)J alignment. Vaccine-responding clonotypes were defined with edgeR using replicate PBMC samples, requiring FDR below 0.01 and a log2 fold change above 5 up to day 15. Each bulk clonotype was labeled CD4 or CD8 based on which sequenced repertoire, CD4 or CD8, contained the clonotype at higher abundance. TCRdb reanalyzed the raw reads on its own, using fastp at Q25 for trimming and MiXCR for clone calling, and kept in-frame beta chains. All rows with the same CDR3 protein become a single entry with the most common DNA and genes. Clone size and V and J calls follow TCRdb, not the original study. This sample lists under 250,000 distinct CDR3 sequences; approximately 3.2% were detected once. The leading ten clones occupy around 3% of the sample.

The chain is encoded by TRBV18 joined to TRBJ2-7, with a tentative D gene TRBD1 over 6 matching bases. The sequencing used CD4+ T cells sorted from PBMCs, collected 10 days after the yellow fever booster vaccination. The receptor was isolated from a man aged 18 to 30 who received the YFV17D yellow fever vaccine. This receptor has the CDR3 CASSPAGAYYEQYF. The nucleotide sequence reads as follows: TGTGCCAGCTCACCCGCAGGGGCCTACTACGAGCAGTACTTC.